This entry concerns a single TCR beta chain. Its cognate antigen is unknown. This sample's TCRbeta library carried unique molecular identifier barcodes. TCRdb independently ran MiXCR on the PCR reads; one entry per CDR3 protein. The table has 450,000 to 700,000 distinct CDR3 sequences, 27% seen once; the top ten hold 30% to 40%. This sample stems from a study of T-cell reconstitution after alpha-beta-depleted transplantation in children. The CDR3 runs 17 residues. CDR1 SGHTA and CDR2 FQGTGA come from the germline V gene. V lost 1 base and J 6 bases, leaving 20 bases between the germline ends. Findings and limits, study-wide: It was surviving recipient T cells and thymic progenitors that gave some patients high TCRbeta diversity at day 60. About two months after transplant, alpha-beta T cells reportedly came from several hundred expanded graft clones. Newly produced T cells mostly provided counts and TCRbeta diversity after one year, as hyperexpanded clones declined.

The chain couples TRBV7-3 to TRBJ2-3, with D possibly being TRBD1 (5 bases). The material sequenced was PBMCs, taken before TCRalphabeta/CD19-depleted stem cell transplant. This clonotype was obtained from a boy less than two years old with Wiskott-Aldrich syndrome, due to receive a stem cell transplant. DNA of the CDR3: TGTGCCAGCAGCTTAAAAGGGGCTAGTCTAAGATGGGATACGCAGTATTTT. It yields the protein CASSLKGASLRWDTQYF.